This T cell receptor beta chain was obtained from a study of shared clonotypes between healthy human individuals. Study-wide background: Samples came from a couple of female and a few male donors aged 18 to 49.

Assay used: immunoSEQ multiplex PCR; TCRdb lists only in-frame clones, some missing. Seen here are about 2.4 million clones, 85% to 95% observed once, and the top ten hold over 0.12%. Germline CDR1 SGHTA, CDR2 FQGTGA. V lost 2 bases and J 7 bases, leaving 9 bases between the germline ends. This CDR3 contains 14 residues. The specimen sequenced was naive CD4+ T cells sorted from blood. Specified subset: CD45RA+ positively selected. The gene calls are TRBV7-3 and TRBJ1-6, with D unclear. This receptor was obtained from a man aged 18 to 35 in good health. The CDR3 bases are TGTGCCAGCAGCTTACGGGCAGAAAATTCACCCCTCCACTTT. Translation gives CASSLRAENSPLHF.